This is a list of T cell receptor beta chains from one sample in a study of blood T cell repertoires in COVID-19. Profiling relied on immunoSEQ multiplex PCR, and the TCRdb table lists in-frame clones only, not all of them. The sample contains roughly 110,000 clones, 90% to 95% of which appear only once. Sequenced: peripheral blood. The receptors originated from a woman under 40 with acute or convalescent COVID-19. Each CDR3 is given with its conserved first and last residue. The D gene is left open where the match is weak. Part of the rows lack a size; the others show once, few, many or a class for expanded clones.

>NA|TRBV3-1/TRBV3-2|TRBJ2-3|TRBD2
CASSRLAGGQYF
TGTGCCAGCAGCCGACTAGCGGGGGGGCAGTATTTT
>NA|TRBV27|TRBJ1-6|TRBD1
CASSSGQSYNSPLHF
TGTGCCAGCAGTTCGGGACAGAGCTATAATTCACCCCTCCACTTT
>once|TRBV6-5|TRBJ2-5|TRBD2
CASGTSGKETQYF
TGTGCCAGCGGGACTAGCGGTAAAGAGACCCAGTACTTC
>NA|TRBV9|TRBJ1-2|TRBD1
CASSGRTGTAGGYTF
TGTGCCAGCAGCGGAAGGACAGGGACAGCGGGAGGCTACACCTTC
>NA|TRBV9|TRBJ2-1|TRBD2
CASSVNSGSPYNEQFF
TGTGCCAGCAGCGTCAATAGCGGGAGTCCCTACAATGAGCAGTTCTTC
>NA|TRBV4-1|TRBJ2-1|NA
CASSQTDRSSYNEQFF
TGCGCCAGCAGCCAAACCGACAGGTCCAGCTACAATGAGCAGTTCTTC
>few|TRBV4-3|TRBJ2-7|NA
CASSQETGIREQYF
TGCGCCAGCAGCCAAGAAACAGGGATCCGCGAGCAGTACTTC
>few|TRBV12-5|TRBJ1-5|NA
CASGRTGGQPQHF
TGTGCTAGTGGAAGAACTGGGGGGCAGCCCCAGCATTTT
>NA|TRBV4-2|TRBJ1-1|NA
CASSQDPQGGTEAFF
TGTGCCAGCAGCCAAGACCCACAGGGTGGCACTGAAGCTTTCTTT
>NA|TRBV4-3|TRBJ2-3|NA
CASSQDWQVTDTQYF
TGCGCCAGCAGCCAAGATTGGCAGGTCACAGATACGCAGTATTTT
>NA|TRBV6-5|TRBJ1-1|NA
CASSSYRHTEAFF
TGTGCCAGCAGTTCCTACAGGCACACTGAAGCTTTCTTT
>NA|TRBV11-3|TRBJ1-6|TRBD1
CASSSGGQERTYSPLHF
TGTGCCAGCAGCTCGGGGGGACAGGAACGAACCTATTCACCCCTCCACTTT
>NA|TRBV5-5|TRBJ2-3|NA
CASSLPGDTDTQYF
TGTGCCAGCAGTCTACCGGGAGACACAGATACGCAGTATTTT
>few|TRBV7-8|TRBJ2-2|NA
CASSLETSSLGTGELFF
TGTGCCAGCAGCTTAGAAACTAGCAGTTTAGGCACCGGGGAGCTGTTTTTT
>NA|TRBV5-6|TRBJ2-7|NA
CASSSVYEQYF
TGTGCCAGCAGCTCGGTCTACGAGCAGTACTTC
>NA|TRBV2|TRBJ1-1|TRBD1
CASRQDRYNTEAFF
TGTGCCAGCAGGCAGGACAGGTACAACACTGAAGCTTTCTTT
>NA|TRBV5-1|TRBJ1-4|NA
CASTTDRNGEKLFF
TGCGCCAGCACTACCGACAGGAATGGGGAAAAACTGTTTTTT
>NA|TRBV11-3|TRBJ1-1|NA
CASSYQSPGLGTEAFF
TGTGCCAGCAGCTACCAATCTCCAGGGTTGGGCACTGAAGCTTTCTTT
>NA|TRBV5-4|TRBJ1-2|TRBD1
CASSSTRTGGLHGYTF
TGTGCCAGCAGCTCCACCCGGACAGGGGGGTTACATGGCTACACCTTC
>few|TRBV19|TRBJ2-7|NA
CASSIAASSYEQYF
TGTGCCAGTAGTATCGCAGCGAGCTCCTACGAGCAGTACTTC
>NA|TRBV2|TRBJ1-2|NA
CASSDLGRYTF
TGTGCCAGCAGTGATCTGGGGCGCTACACCTTC
>once|TRBV6-5|TRBJ1-2|NA
CASSPDVRTGYTF
TGTGCCAGCAGTCCAGACGTGCGGACAGGCTACACCTTC
>NA|TRBV7-2|TRBJ2-7|TRBD2
CASSQRGVLIEQYF
TGTGCCAGCAGCCAGCGGGGGGTCCTTATCGAGCAGTACTTC
>NA|TRBV11-2|TRBJ2-5|TRBD1
CASSGTGFEETQYF
TGTGCCAGCAGCGGGACAGGGTTCGAAGAGACCCAGTACTTC
>NA|TRBV6-2/TRBV6-3|TRBJ1-2|TRBD1
CASSSQAGGRGYTF
TGTGCCAGCAGTTCCCAGGCAGGGGGTAGAGGCTACACCTTC
>NA|TRBV28|TRBJ2-7|TRBD1
CASSQGGQVIYEQYF
TGTGCCAGCAGTCAAGGGGGACAGGTGATCTACGAGCAGTACTTC
>NA|TRBV28|TRBJ2-7|NA
CASSLLTGPGYEQYF
TGTGCCAGCAGTTTATTAACAGGGCCGGGGTACGAGCAGTACTTC
>NA|TRBV2|TRBJ2-5|NA
CASTGRGETQYF
TGTGCCAGCACGGGCAGGGGTGAGACCCAGTACTTC
>NA|TRBV11-2|TRBJ2-1|NA
CASSLGGGSGNEQFF
TGTGCCAGCAGCTTAGGTGGGGGGTCGGGCAATGAGCAGTTCTTC
>NA|TRBV9|TRBJ2-2|NA
CASSVATSDTGELFF
TGTGCCAGCAGCGTAGCTACCAGCGATACCGGGGAGCTGTTTTTT
>NA|TRBV29-1|TRBJ2-1|NA
CSVDSGSSYNEQFF
TGCAGCGTTGATTCCGGGAGCTCCTACAATGAGCAGTTCTTC
>NA|TRBV4-1|TRBJ1-3|NA
CASSRPGGGASGNTIYF
TGCGCCAGCAGCCGACCCGGTGGGGGGGCGAGCGGAAACACCATATATTTT
>few|TRBV4-3|TRBJ2-5|NA
CASSQDLRQGGRETQYF
TGCGCCAGCAGCCAAGATTTAAGGCAGGGTGGAAGGGAGACCCAGTACTTC
>NA|TRBV7-3|TRBJ1-6|NA
CASSGDSISPLHF
TGTGCCAGCAGCGGGGACTCTATTTCACCCCTCCACTTT
>NA|TRBV7-2|TRBJ1-1|NA
CASSLPQGPSAEAFF
TGTGCCAGCAGCTTGCCTCAGGGGCCCAGCGCTGAAGCTTTCTTT
>NA|TRBV2|TRBJ1-1|NA
CASSSSTGSGPAEAFF
TGTGCCAGCAGCTCGTCCACAGGGTCCGGTCCGGCTGAAGCTTTCTTT
>NA|TRBV28|TRBJ2-7|NA
CAIATDSYEQYF
TGTGCCATCGCGACAGATTCCTACGAGCAGTACTTC
>NA|TRBV18|TRBJ2-3|NA
CASSPLGLEQDTQYF
TGTGCCAGCTCACCACTCGGACTGGAGCAGGATACGCAGTATTTT
>NA|TRBV7-9|TRBJ1-4|TRBD1
CASSKDRGSEKLFF
TGTGCCAGCAGCAAGGACAGGGGATCTGAAAAACTGTTTTTT
>NA|TRBV30|TRBJ1-2|NA
CAWRVQGAFDGYTF
TGTGCCTGGAGAGTGCAAGGGGCGTTTGACGGCTACACCTTC